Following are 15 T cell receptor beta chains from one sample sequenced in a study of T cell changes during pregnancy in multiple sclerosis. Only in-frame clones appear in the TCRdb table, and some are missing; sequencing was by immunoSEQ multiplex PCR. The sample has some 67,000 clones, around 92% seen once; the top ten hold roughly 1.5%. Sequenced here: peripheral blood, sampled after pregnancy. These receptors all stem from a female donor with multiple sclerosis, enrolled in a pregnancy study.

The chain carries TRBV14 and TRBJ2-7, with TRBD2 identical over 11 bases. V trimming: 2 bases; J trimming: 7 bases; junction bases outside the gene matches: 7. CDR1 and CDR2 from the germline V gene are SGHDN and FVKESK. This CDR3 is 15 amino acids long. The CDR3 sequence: CASSQSVLAGGEQYF. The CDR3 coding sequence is TGTGCCAGCAGCCAATCTGTTCTAGCGGGAGGAGAGCAGTACTTC.

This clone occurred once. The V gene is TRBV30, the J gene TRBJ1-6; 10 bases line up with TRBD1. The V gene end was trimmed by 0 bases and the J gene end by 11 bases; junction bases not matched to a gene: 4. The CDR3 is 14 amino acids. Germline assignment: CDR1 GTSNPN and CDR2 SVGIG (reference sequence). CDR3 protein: CAWSVGTGATPLHF. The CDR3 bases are TGTGCCTGGAGTGTTGGGACAGGGGCAACACCCCTCCACTTT.

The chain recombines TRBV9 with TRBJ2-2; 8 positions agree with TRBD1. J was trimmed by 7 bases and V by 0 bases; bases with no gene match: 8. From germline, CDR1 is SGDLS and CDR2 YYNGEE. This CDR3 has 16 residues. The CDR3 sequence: CASSVGGRQGSGELFF. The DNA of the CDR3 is TGTGCCAGCAGCGTAGGAGGGAGACAGGGGAGCGGGGAGCTGTTTTTT.

The CDR3 region has the DNA TGTGCCAGAAGCTTGGCAGTTCGCCTACTAGCGGGCCACGATACGCAGTATTTT. It codes for CARSLAVRLLAGHDTQYF. The J gene is TRBJ2-3, the V gene TRBV5-3, with 9 bases lining up with TRBD2. TRBV5-3 is noted as an ORF with a role that remains uncertain. The V segment lost 0 bases and the J segment 6 bases; nucleotides outside the gene matches: 14. This CDR3 is built from 18 residues.

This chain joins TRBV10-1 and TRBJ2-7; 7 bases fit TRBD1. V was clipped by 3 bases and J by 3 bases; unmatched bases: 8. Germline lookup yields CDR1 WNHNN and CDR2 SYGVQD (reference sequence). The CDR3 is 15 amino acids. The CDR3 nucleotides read TGCGCCAGCAGTGAATCGGGACAGACAATCTACGAGCAGTACTTC. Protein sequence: CASSESGQTIYEQYF.

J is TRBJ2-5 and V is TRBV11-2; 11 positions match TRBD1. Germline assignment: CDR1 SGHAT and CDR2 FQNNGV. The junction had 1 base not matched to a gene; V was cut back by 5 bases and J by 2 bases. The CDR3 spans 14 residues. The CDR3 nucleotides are TGTGCCAGCAGCCGGGACAGGGGGCAAGAGACCCAGTACTTC. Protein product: CASSRDRGQETQYF.

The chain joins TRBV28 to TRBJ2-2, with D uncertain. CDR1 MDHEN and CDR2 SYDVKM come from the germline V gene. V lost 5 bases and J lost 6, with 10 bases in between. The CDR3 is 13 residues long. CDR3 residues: CASSARWSGELFF. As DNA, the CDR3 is TGTGCCAGCAGTGCTCGGTGGTCCGGGGAGCTGTTTTTT.

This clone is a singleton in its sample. The CDR3 DNA follows: TGCGCCAGCAGCTCAACAGGGATCGGAACTAATGAAAAACTGTTTTTT. It encodes CASSSTGIGTNEKLFF. The V and J genes are TRBV5-1 and TRBJ1-4; D may be TRBD1 (6 bases). CDR3 length: 16 amino acids. Trimming removed 3 bases from V and 1 base from J, with 13 bases in between. Per the germline V gene, CDR1 is SGHRS and CDR2 is YFSETQ.

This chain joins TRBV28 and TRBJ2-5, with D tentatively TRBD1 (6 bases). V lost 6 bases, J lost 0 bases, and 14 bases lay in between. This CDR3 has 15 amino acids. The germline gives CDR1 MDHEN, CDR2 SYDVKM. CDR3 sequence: CASSLGGANQETQYF. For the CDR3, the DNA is TGTGCCAGCAGCCTAGGGGGTGCAAACCAAGAGACCCAGTACTTC. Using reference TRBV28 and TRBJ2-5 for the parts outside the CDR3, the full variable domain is DVKVTQSSRYLVKRTGEKVFLECVQDMDHENMFWYRQDPGLGLRLIYFSYDVKMKEKGDIPEGYSVSREKKERFSLILESASTNQTSMYLCASSLGGANQETQYFGPGTRLLVL.

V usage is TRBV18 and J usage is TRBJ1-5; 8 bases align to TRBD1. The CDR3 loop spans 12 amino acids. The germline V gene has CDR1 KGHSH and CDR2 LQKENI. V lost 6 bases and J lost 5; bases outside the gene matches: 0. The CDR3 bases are TGTGCCAGCTCGACAGGGGATCAGCCCCAGCATTTT. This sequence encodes CASSTGDQPQHF. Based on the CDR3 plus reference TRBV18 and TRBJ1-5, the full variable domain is NAGVMQNPRHLVRRRGQEARLRCSPMKGHSHVYWYRQLPEEGLKFMVYLQKENIIDESGMPKERFSAEFPKEGPSILRIQQVVRGDSAAYFCASSTGDQPQHFGDGTRLSIL.

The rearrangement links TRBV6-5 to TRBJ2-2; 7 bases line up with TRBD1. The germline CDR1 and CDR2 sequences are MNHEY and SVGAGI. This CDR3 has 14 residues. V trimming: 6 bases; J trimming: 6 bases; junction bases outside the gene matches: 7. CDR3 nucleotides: TGTGCCAGCAGACGAAACAGGGGACCCGGGGAGCTGTTTTTT. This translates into CASRRNRGPGELFF.

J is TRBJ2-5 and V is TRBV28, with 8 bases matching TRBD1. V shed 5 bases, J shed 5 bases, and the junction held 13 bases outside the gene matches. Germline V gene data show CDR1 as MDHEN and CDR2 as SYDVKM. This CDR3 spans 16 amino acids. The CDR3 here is CASSPTGQGGRETQYF. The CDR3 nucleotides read TGTGCCAGCAGTCCAACCGGACAGGGTGGCCGGGAGACCCAGTACTTC.

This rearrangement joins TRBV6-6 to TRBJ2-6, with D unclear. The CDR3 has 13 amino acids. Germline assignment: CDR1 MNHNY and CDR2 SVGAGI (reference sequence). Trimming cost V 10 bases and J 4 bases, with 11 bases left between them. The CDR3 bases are TGTGCCACCTACCTTCGGGGGGCCAACGTCCTGACTTTC. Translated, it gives CATYLRGANVLTF.

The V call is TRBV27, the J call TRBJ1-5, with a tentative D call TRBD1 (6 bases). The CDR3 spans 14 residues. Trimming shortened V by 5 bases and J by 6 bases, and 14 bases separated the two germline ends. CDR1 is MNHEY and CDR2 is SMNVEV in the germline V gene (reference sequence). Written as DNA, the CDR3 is TGTGCCAGCAGTCCAGGGCAGGGGTTTCAGCCCCAGCATTTT. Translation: CASSPGQGFQPQHF.

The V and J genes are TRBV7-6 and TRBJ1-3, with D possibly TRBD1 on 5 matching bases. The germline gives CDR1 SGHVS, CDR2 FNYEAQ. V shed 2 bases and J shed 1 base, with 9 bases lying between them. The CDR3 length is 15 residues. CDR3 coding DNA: TGTGCCAGCAGCTTATTGACAGATTCTGGAAACACCATATATTTT. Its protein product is CASSLLTDSGNTIYF.